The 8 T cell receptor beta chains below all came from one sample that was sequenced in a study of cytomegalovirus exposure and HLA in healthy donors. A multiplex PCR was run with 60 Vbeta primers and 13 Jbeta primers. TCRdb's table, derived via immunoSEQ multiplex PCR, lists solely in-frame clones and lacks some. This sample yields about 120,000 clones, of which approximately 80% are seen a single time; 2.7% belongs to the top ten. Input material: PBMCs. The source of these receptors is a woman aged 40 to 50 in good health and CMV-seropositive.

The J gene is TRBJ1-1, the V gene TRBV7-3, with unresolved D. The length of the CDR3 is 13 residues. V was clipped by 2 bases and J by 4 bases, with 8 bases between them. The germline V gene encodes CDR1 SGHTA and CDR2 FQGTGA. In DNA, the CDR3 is TGTGCCAGCAGCTTAGGGGAGGGCACTGAAGCTTTCTTT. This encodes CASSLGEGTEAFF.

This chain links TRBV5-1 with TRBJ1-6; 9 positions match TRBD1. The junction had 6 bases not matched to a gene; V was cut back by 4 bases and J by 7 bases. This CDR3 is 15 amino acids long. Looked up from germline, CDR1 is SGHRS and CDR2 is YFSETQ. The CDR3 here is CASSGPDRGNSPLHF. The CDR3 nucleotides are TGCGCCAGCAGCGGACCGGACAGGGGCAATTCACCCCTCCACTTT.

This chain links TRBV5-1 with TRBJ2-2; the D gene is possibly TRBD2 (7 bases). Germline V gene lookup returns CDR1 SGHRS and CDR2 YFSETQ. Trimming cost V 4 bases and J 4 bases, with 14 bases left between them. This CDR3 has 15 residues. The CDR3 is CASSQGGASTGELFF. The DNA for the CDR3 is TGCGCCAGCAGCCAAGGGGGGGCTAGCACCGGGGAGCTGTTTTTT.

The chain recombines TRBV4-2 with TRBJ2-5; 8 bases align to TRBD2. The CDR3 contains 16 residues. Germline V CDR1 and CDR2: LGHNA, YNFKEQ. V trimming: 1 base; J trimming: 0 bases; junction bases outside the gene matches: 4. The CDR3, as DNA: TGTGCCAGCAGCCAAGGGGCGGGAGGACACCAAGAGACCCAGTACTTC. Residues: CASSQGAGGHQETQYF.

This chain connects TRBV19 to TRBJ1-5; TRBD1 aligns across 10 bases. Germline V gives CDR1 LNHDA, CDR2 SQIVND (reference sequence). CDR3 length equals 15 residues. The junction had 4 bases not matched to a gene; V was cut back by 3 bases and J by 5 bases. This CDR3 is CASSISGTGDQPQHF. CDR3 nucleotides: TGTGCCAGTAGTATCTCCGGGACAGGGGATCAGCCCCAGCATTTT. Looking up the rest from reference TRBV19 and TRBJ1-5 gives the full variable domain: DGGITQSPKYLFRKEGQNVTLSCEQNLNHDAMYWYRQDPGQGLRLIYYSQIVNDFQKGDIAEGYSVSREKKESFPLTVTSAQKNPTAFYLCASSISGTGDQPQHFGDGTRLSIL.

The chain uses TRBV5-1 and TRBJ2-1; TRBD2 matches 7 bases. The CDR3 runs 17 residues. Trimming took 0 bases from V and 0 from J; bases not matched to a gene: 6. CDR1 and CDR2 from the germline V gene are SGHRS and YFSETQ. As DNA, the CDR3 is TGCGCCAGCAGCTTGGTTGGGGGGGGAAGCTCCTACAATGAGCAGTTCTTC. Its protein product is CASSLVGGGSSYNEQFF.

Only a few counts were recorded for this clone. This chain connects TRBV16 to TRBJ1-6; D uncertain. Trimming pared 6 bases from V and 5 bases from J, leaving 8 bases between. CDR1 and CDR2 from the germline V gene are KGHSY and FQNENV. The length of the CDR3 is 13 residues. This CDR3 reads CASRPRDNSPLHF. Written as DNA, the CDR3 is TGTGCCAGCAGGCCACGGGATAATTCACCCCTCCACTTT.

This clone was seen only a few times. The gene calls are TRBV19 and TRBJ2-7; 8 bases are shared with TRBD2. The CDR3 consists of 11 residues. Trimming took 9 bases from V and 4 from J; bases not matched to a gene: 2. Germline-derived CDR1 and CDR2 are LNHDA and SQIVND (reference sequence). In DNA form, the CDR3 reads TGTGCCAGCAGCGGGAGATACGAGCAGTACTTC. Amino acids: CASSGRYEQYF. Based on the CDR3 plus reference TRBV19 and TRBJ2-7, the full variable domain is DGGITQSPKYLFRKEGQNVTLSCEQNLNHDAMYWYRQDPGQGLRLIYYSQIVNDFQKGDIAEGYSVSREKKESFPLTVTSAQKNPTAFYLCASSGRYEQYFGPGTRLTVT.